Below are 13 T cell receptor beta chains sequenced from a single sample in a study of T cell repertoires in ileal Crohn's disease. The method was immunoSEQ multiplex PCR; TCRdb's version includes in-frame clones alone and lacks a portion of them. The table shows 5,300 or so clones, with 65% to 85% occurring only once. Time point specified: neoterminal ileum biopsy at postoperative endoscopy, about 6 months after surgery. Sequences were obtained from ileal tissue. The receptors originated from an adult with Crohn's disease.

This chain uses TRBV18 with TRBJ1-2; no reliable D call. V was trimmed by 3 bases and J by 2 bases, leaving 10 bases between them. The CDR3 loop spans 14 amino acids. Germline CDR1 reads KGHSH; CDR2 reads LQKENI. The DNA of the CDR3 is TGTGCCAGCTCACCTCCGACGGTGAACTATGGCTACACCTTC. Translating gives CASSPPTVNYGYTF.

V usage is TRBV6-6 and J usage is TRBJ2-1; 12 positions match TRBD1. The J segment lost 2 bases and the V segment lost 8 bases, leaving 1 base of the junction unmatched. Germline V gives CDR1 MNHNY, CDR2 SVGAGI (reference sequence). The CDR3 has 14 amino acids. In nucleotides, the CDR3 is TGTGCCAGCGGGGACAGGGGGCCCTACAATGAGCAGTTCTTC. It specifies CASGDRGPYNEQFF.

This sequence joins TRBV20-1 and TRBJ2-7; D is uncertain. CDR1 and CDR2 (germline): DFQATT, SNEGSKA (reference sequence). CDR3 length equals 11 residues. V lost 5 bases, J lost 4 bases, and 9 bases lay in between. The CDR3 protein is CSARANYEQYF. DNA for the CDR3: TGCAGTGCTCGCGCGAATTACGAGCAGTACTTC.

This clone was seen only a few times. This chain uses TRBV6-5 with TRBJ1-1, with D uncertain. This CDR3 is 14 amino acids long. The V end was cut by 2 bases, the J end by 1 base, with 8 bases between. Per the germline V gene, CDR1 is MNHEY and CDR2 is SVGAGI. CDR3: CASSYQRQNTEAFF. The CDR3 nucleotides read TGTGCCAGCAGTTACCAACGACAGAACACTGAAGCTTTCTTT.

This chain uses TRBV7-2 with TRBJ2-5; 8 bases align to TRBD2. Germline CDR1 reads SGHTA; CDR2 reads FQGNSA. The CDR3 length is 14 residues. J lost 2 bases, V lost 8 bases, and 7 bases had no gene match. The CDR3 loop is CASGRGGAQETQYF. The CDR3 DNA is TGTGCCAGCGGTCGGGGGGGGGCTCAAGAGACCCAGTACTTC. The full variable domain, in which reference TRBV7-2 and TRBJ2-5 provide the parts outside the CDR3, is GAGVSQSPSNKVTEKGKDVELRCDPISGHTALYWYRQSLGQGLEFLIYFQGNSAPDKSGLPSDRFSAERTGGSVSTLTIQRTQQEDSAVYLCASGRGGAQETQYFGPGTRLLVL.

The V and J genes are TRBV2 and TRBJ2-2; 13 bases agree with TRBD2. The CDR3 is 17 residues long. The germline CDR1 and CDR2 sequences are SNHLY and FYNNEI. Losses at the gene ends were 6 bases for V and 5 bases for J; bases not matched to a gene: 9. The CDR3 sequence: CASSDPGLAGSTGELFF. The DNA for the CDR3 is TGTGCCAGCAGCGACCCGGGACTAGCGGGGAGTACCGGGGAGCTGTTTTTT.

The chain employs TRBV7-3 and TRBJ2-2; 11 bases agree with TRBD1. With 4 bases clipped from V and 5 bases from J, the junction kept 9 bases outside the gene matches. Germline V CDR1 and CDR2: SGHTA, FQGTGA. The CDR3 length is 17 residues. In DNA form, the CDR3 reads TGTGCCAGCAGCTCGAACTGGGACAGGGGGAGGACCGGGGAGCTGTTTTTT. Protein product: CASSSNWDRGRTGELFF.

This rearrangement joins TRBV7-8 to TRBJ1-1, with D possibly matching TRBD1 (5 bases). The CDR3 is 13 amino acids. Germline V CDR1 and CDR2: SGHVS, FQNEAQ. The ends were cut back, 1 base at V and 10 bases at J, with 13 bases in the middle. The CDR3: CASSLEGRLGAFF. CDR3 nucleotides: TGTGCCAGCAGCTTAGAGGGGAGGCTCGGAGCTTTCTTT.

The chain joins TRBV7-3 to TRBJ2-7; TRBD1 might be the D (7 bases). With 4 bases removed from V and 2 bases from J, the gap between germline ends came to 12 bases. The germline CDR1 and CDR2 sequences are SGHTA and FQGTGA. CDR3 length equals 14 residues. For the CDR3, the DNA is TGTGCCAGCAGCTCGGGGGACAGCCCCTACGAGCAGTACTTC. Amino acids: CASSSGDSPYEQYF.

This clone ranks as large. V gene TRBV7-6 combines with J gene TRBJ2-1; 12 nucleotides match TRBD2. Germline V lookup: CDR1 SGHVS, CDR2 FNYEAQ. CDR3 length: 15 amino acids. With V trimmed by 5 bases and J by 6 bases, 5 bases remained unmatched. The CDR3 here is CASSPSGGAGNEQFF. CDR3 in DNA: TGTGCCAGCAGCCCTAGCGGGGGGGCCGGCAATGAGCAGTTCTTC.

The chain carries TRBV7-2 and TRBJ1-1; D unclear. This CDR3 contains 14 residues. Germline assignment: CDR1 SGHTA and CDR2 FQGNSA. The ends were cut back, 6 bases at V and 1 base at J, with 12 bases in the middle. CDR3 nucleotides: TGTGCCAGCAGTCACTGGGTCGGGAACACTGAAGCTTTCTTT. It yields the protein CASSHWVGNTEAFF.

The V call is TRBV11-1, the J call TRBJ1-2; 11 bases agree with TRBD1. V shed 0 bases, J shed 7 bases, and the junction held 4 bases outside the gene matches. Germline assignment: CDR1 SGHAT and CDR2 FQDESV (reference sequence). The CDR3 loop spans 15 amino acids. Here the CDR3 reads CASSLAGQGAVGYTF. The CDR3 nucleotides are TGTGCCAGCAGCTTAGCTGGACAGGGGGCTGTTGGCTACACCTTC.

This chain joins TRBV29-1 and TRBJ1-5, with 8 positions matching TRBD1. The germline gives CDR1 SQVTM, CDR2 ANQGSEA. The CDR3 covers 13 residues. V was clipped by 4 bases and J by 7 bases; unmatched bases: 6. CDR3: CSVGSGGGQPQHF. In DNA, the CDR3 is TGCAGCGTTGGTTCAGGGGGCGGCCAGCCCCAGCATTTT.